The sequence of this TCR beta chain was determined in a study of Ad26.COV2.S vaccination and SARS-CoV-2 variants. Study at large: Of the COV1001 trial arms, the Ad26.COV2.S arm included the donor. Study outcomes and limitations: Whether participants received vaccine or placebo, their non-spike TCR breadth was similar.

Treatment defined: some 19 received Ad26.COV2.S at low or high dose, single or two shots; about 5 received placebo; per-sample allocation not given. Samples came from day 63 after the first vaccine or placebo injection. The CDR3 has 14 amino acids. Per germline, CDR1 LGHDT and CDR2 YNNKEL (reference sequence). V lost 4 bases to trimming and J lost 10 bases; unmatched junction nucleotides: 4. A remark on this clone: What it binds is unknown.

The protocol was immunoSEQ multiplex PCR, while the TCRdb copy is restricted to in-frame clones and leaves out a portion. The sample has over 400,000 clones; 90% are singletons. The gene calls are TRBV3-1 (or the pseudogene TRBV3-2) and TRBJ2-1, with 13 nucleotides matching TRBD2. The receptor was derived from a person between 18 and 65 years old who received the Ad26.COV2.S COVID-19 vaccine or a placebo. The starting material was peripheral blood, obtained in a trial of Ad26.COV2.S vaccine versus placebo. In DNA, the CDR3 is TGTGCCAGCAGCCGGACTAGCGGGAGTGACGAGCAGTTCTTC. Its protein product is CASSRTSGSDEQFF.